A selection of T cell receptor beta chains follows, all from one sample in a study of identical twins. Each CDR3 protein gets one entry after TCRdb re-called the 5' RACE reads with MiXCR. The sample consists of around 490,000 distinct CDR3 sequences, about 20% of them appearing once. This sample was shared with a second study, whose subject was yellow fever vaccine responses in identical twins.

Sequencing was carried out using CD4+ T cells sorted from blood. These receptors were obtained from a woman between 18 and 29 years old in good health. Each CDR3 is given with its conserved first and last residue. D genes are given only for firm matches. Rows give clone size only sometimes, using once, few, many, or a class for an expanded clone.

cdr3_length	d_call	v_call	clone_size	j_call	cdr3_nt	cdr3_aa
17	-	TRBV6-5	-	TRBJ2-2	TGTGCCAGCAGTTACGCCCCCCAGGGACGACGGACCGGGGAGCTGTTTTTT	CASSYAPQGRRTGELFF
14	-	TRBV12-3/TRBV12-4	many	TRBJ2-5	TGTGCCAGCAGTTTTTCTAGAATGCGAGAGACCCAGTACTTC	CASSFSRMRETQYF
15	-	TRBV11-2	-	TRBJ2-2	TGTGCCAGCAGGCAACCGGGACTCCACACCGGGGAGCTGTTTTTT	CASRQPGLHTGELFF
16	-	TRBV5-1	few	TRBJ1-6	TGCGCCAGCAGCTTGGTAACCGGGACCGCTAATTCACCCCTCCACTTT	CASSLVTGTANSPLHF
14	TRBD1	TRBV9	few	TRBJ1-6	TGTGCCAGCAGCGTCCGGGACAGTAATTCACCCCTCCACTTT	CASSVRDSNSPLHF
13	-	TRBV20-1	few	TRBJ1-4	TGCAGTGCGAGCTGGGGGACTAATGAAAAACTGTTTTTT	CSASWGTNEKLFF
18	TRBD1	TRBV7-6	-	TRBJ2-5	TGTGCCAGCAGCTCGTACCCTAAAGGACAGGGGGCAAGTGAGACCCAGTACTTC	CASSSYPKGQGASETQYF
14	TRBD2	TRBV5-1	few	TRBJ2-1	TGCGCCAGCAGCTTGGGGTCGGGGGGAGATGAGCAGTTCTTC	CASSLGSGGDEQFF
16	TRBD2	TRBV24-1	few	TRBJ2-5	TGTGCCACCAGTGATTTTTCCCTAGCGGGAAAAGAGACCCAGTACTTC	CATSDFSLAGKETQYF
16	-	TRBV10-3	many	TRBJ1-1	TGTGCCATCAGTGAGTCGAAGGGCCAGATAATTCCTGAAGCTTTCTTT	CAISESKGQIIPEAFF
12	-	TRBV20-1	many	TRBJ1-1	TGCAGTGCTACCCAGGGTGGCACTGAAGCTTTCTTT	CSATQGGTEAFF
15	-	TRBV10-3	few	TRBJ1-2	TGTGCCATCAGTGAGTCAGGTTCAGATTACTATGGCTACACCTTC	CAISESGSDYYGYTF
17	-	TRBV5-1	-	TRBJ2-7	TGCGCCAGCAGCTTGAAGGACGCCCATTTAAGCTCCTACGAGCAGTACTTC	CASSLKDAHLSSYEQYF
13	-	TRBV7-9	-	TRBJ1-4	TGTGCCAGCAGCTGGTTAGAAGGCGAAAAACTGTTTTTT	CASSWLEGEKLFF
14	TRBD1	TRBV7-7	few	TRBJ2-1	TGTGCCAGCAGCATGGGACAGGGGATGGATGAGCAGTTCTTC	CASSMGQGMDEQFF
16	TRBD2	TRBV29-1	many	TRBJ2-2	TGCAGCGTTGAAGAAAGGAAGCGGGGGAGGACCGGGGAGCTGTTTTTT	CSVEERKRGRTGELFF
14	-	TRBV9	-	TRBJ2-1	TGTGCCAGCAGCGTAGCTACAGTTTACAATGAGCAGTTCTTC	CASSVATVYNEQFF
16	-	TRBV27	many	TRBJ2-7	TGTGCCAGCAGTTTAAAAGAGCCGGGAGCTTCCTACGAGCAGTACTTC	CASSLKEPGASYEQYF
15	-	TRBV12-3/TRBV12-4	many	TRBJ1-2	TGTGCCAGCAGGCGTTCATCAACACCGGCCTATGGCTACACCTTC	CASRRSSTPAYGYTF
16	TRBD2	TRBV12-3/TRBV12-4	few	TRBJ2-1	TGTGCCAGCAGTTTTCGAGCGGGAGACTCGGTTTCTGAGCAGTTCTTC	CASSFRAGDSVSEQFF
15	-	TRBV12-3/TRBV12-4	once	TRBJ1-6	TGTGCCAGCAGTTTAGGGGGACCCAATAATTCACCCCTCCACTTT	CASSLGGPNNSPLHF
15	TRBD2	TRBV12-3/TRBV12-4	few	TRBJ2-1	TGTGCCAGCAGCCAGACTAGCGGGAGGGCGGGGGAGCAGTTCTTC	CASSQTSGRAGEQFF
18	TRBD2	TRBV7-7	few	TRBJ2-1	TGTGCCAGCAGCTTAGCGTTGGGGGGGATAGGCTCCTACAATGAGCAGTTCTTC	CASSLALGGIGSYNEQFF
16	TRBD2	TRBV28	-	TRBJ2-1	TGTGCCAGCAGTTTAGGAGCGGGGGGGCCCTACAATGAGCAGTTCTTC	CASSLGAGGPYNEQFF
14	-	TRBV14	-	TRBJ2-1	TGTGCCAGCAGCCGGTGGACATCATACAATGAGCAGTTCTTC	CASSRWTSYNEQFF
11	-	TRBV5-1	-	TRBJ2-5	TGCGCCAGCAGAGTAAGGGAGACCCAGTACTTC	CASRVRETQYF
12	-	TRBV29-1	many	TRBJ1-5	TGCAGCGTTGCAGACGGCGCCCAGCCCCAGCATTTT	CSVADGAQPQHF
14	-	TRBV20-1	-	TRBJ2-1	TGCAGTGCTAGAGATTGGAGGGCCCAAAATGAGCAGTTCTTC	CSARDWRAQNEQFF
14	-	TRBV20-1	-	TRBJ1-1	TGCAGTGCTCGGCCCAATACCTTGGGCACTGAAGCTTTCTTT	CSARPNTLGTEAFF